This T cell receptor (beta chain) came from a study of persistence of HIV-infected CD4 T cells. General study points: Degenerate expanded CDR3beta sequences were enriched among CMV- and Gag-responding cells. TCRbeta richness was lower in CMV- and Gag-responding cells than in anti-CD3/anti-CD28-responding cells.

Sequencing used immunoSEQ version 4 in survey mode. Template was genomic DNA at roughly 9.6 ng/uL, with up to 1 ug used per sample. TCRdb's copy holds only in-frame clones and misses some; the assay was immunoSEQ multiplex PCR. The sample has roughly 43,000 clones, approximately 88% seen once; the top ten hold just over 1%. CDR1 is SQVTM and CDR2 is ANQGSEA in the germline V gene. The V end lost 5 bases, the J end lost 5 bases, and 16 bases lay between the germline ends. This CDR3 comprises 13 residues. As concerns this clone: Its antigen is still unknown.

This nonspecific control used anti-CD3/anti-CD28 bead stimulation of CD4+ T cells. Sorting of responding CD4+ T cells relied on upregulated CD40 ligand together with CD69. Anti-CD28/CD49d costimulation, CD40-blocking antibody and enfuvirtide were given to CD8-depleted PBMCs for 15 to 20 hours. The rearrangement joins TRBV29-1 to TRBJ2-7; D not certain. Sequences were derived from CD4+ T cells sorted from PBMCs after approximately 19-hour stimulation, sampled from a patient who received antiretroviral therapy. This receptor was obtained from an adult man with HIV who was CMV-seropositive. CDR3 sequence (DNA): TGCAGCGTTAGGCTCGGGTCTTCGGACGAGCAGTACTTC. Translated, it gives CSVRLGSSDEQYF.